These 20 T cell receptor beta chains were sequenced from one sample in a study of blood T cell repertoires in COVID-19. Produced via immunoSEQ multiplex PCR; TCRdb's table is partial and in-frame only. In the table there are a few hundred thousand clones, approximately 90% of which are singletons. The sequenced sample was peripheral blood. Receptors were obtained from a woman under 40 with active or convalescent COVID-19.

Details on this clone: Other DNA variants within this sample encode the same CDR3. CDR3 sequence reads: CASSLWTDTEAFF. CDR3 DNA sequence: TGTGCCAGCAGCCTTTGGACAGACACTGAAGCTTTCTTT. The gene calls are TRBV9 and TRBJ1-1; tentatively, D is TRBD1 (6 bases). CDR3 length equals 13 residues. Germline V gene lookup returns CDR1 SGDLS and CDR2 YYNGEE. V shed 4 bases and J shed 3 bases, with 10 bases lying between them.

V usage is TRBV7-9 and J usage is TRBJ2-3; 7 bases are a match to TRBD2. CDR1 is SEHNR, CDR2 FQNEAQ, per germline (reference sequence). The CDR3 spans 15 residues. The J segment lost 0 bases and the V segment lost 2 bases, leaving 2 bases of the junction unmatched. In DNA form, the CDR3 reads TGTGCCAGCAGCTTACTGGGGGGGAGCACAGATACGCAGTATTTT. Its protein product is CASSLLGGSTDTQYF.

This clone appeared a single time. This chain connects TRBV27 to TRBJ2-7, with TRBD2 identical over 8 bases. This CDR3 spans 15 amino acids. Losses at the gene ends were 4 bases for V and 3 bases for J; bases not matched to a gene: 8. Per the germline V gene, CDR1 is MNHEY and CDR2 is SMNVEV (reference sequence). This CDR3 is CASSSGRTSSYEQYF. CDR3 coding DNA: TGTGCCAGCAGTTCTGGGAGGACTAGCAGCTACGAGCAGTACTTC.

This chain joins TRBV19 and TRBJ1-5; the match to TRBD1 covers 8 bases. The CDR3 length is 13 residues. The J segment lost 4 bases and the V segment lost 4 bases, leaving 0 bases of the junction unmatched. Per germline, CDR1 LNHDA and CDR2 SQIVND (reference sequence). The CDR3 DNA is TGTGCCAGTAGTAGGGACAGGAATCAGCCCCAGCATTTT. Protein: CASSRDRNQPQHF.

The J gene is TRBJ2-2, the V gene TRBV12-3 or TRBV12-4; D gene unclear. The CDR3 has 11 amino acids. The V and J ends lost 6 bases and 4 bases respectively, with 3 bases between them. The CDR3 region is CASSFTGELFF. The CDR3 DNA reads TGTGCCAGCAGCTTCACCGGGGAGCTGTTTTTT.

The gene calls are TRBV7-2 and TRBJ1-2; D perhaps matches TRBD1 (6 bases). Trimming pared 5 bases from V and 4 bases from J, leaving 17 bases between. CDR3 size: 15 residues. Germline V gene sequence: CDR1 SGHTA, CDR2 FQGNSA. The CDR3 coding sequence is TGTGCCAGCAGCCGCAACCTTGGGGGCCTCTATGGCTACACCTTC. It yields the protein CASSRNLGGLYGYTF.

The rearrangement links TRBV30 to TRBJ1-5, with TRBD1 matching 9 bases. V shed 5 bases and J 1 base; nucleotides not matched to a gene: 6. This CDR3 has 15 residues. Looked up from germline, CDR1 is GTSNPN and CDR2 is SVGIG (reference sequence). CDR3 in amino acids: CAWQPGTGSNQPQHF. In DNA form, the CDR3 reads TGTGCCTGGCAACCCGGGACAGGGAGCAATCAGCCCCAGCATTTT.

The CDR3 sequence: CASSPTGEVVLNEQFF. The CDR3 DNA reads as TGTGCCAGCAGCCCAACGGGGGAAGTGGTATTGAATGAGCAGTTCTTC. The chain carries TRBV11-2 and TRBJ2-1; possible D gene TRBD2, 6 bases. CDR1 SGHAT and CDR2 FQNNGV come from the germline V gene. Trimming removed 5 bases at V and 7 bases at J, with 21 bases between. This CDR3 has 16 residues.

This chain links TRBV6-2 or TRBV6-3 with TRBJ2-1, with TRBD2 identical over 11 bases. This CDR3 has 19 amino acids. Germline CDR1 MNHEY, CDR2 SVGEGT. With V trimmed by 0 bases and J by 4 bases, 11 bases remained unmatched. The CDR3 region is CASSYSFILAGGRYNEQFF. DNA of the CDR3: TGTGCCAGCAGTTACTCTTTCATCCTAGCGGGGGGCCGATACAATGAGCAGTTCTTC.

The CDR3 DNA follows: TGCGCCAGCAGCCAAGATCAGGGGCGATGGGGCTACACCTTC. Translated, it gives CASSQDQGRWGYTF. This chain connects TRBV4-3 to TRBJ1-2; TRBD1 is a possible D gene (6 bases). V lost 0 bases, J lost 8 bases, and 13 bases lay in between. This CDR3 region has 14 residues. Germline CDR1 and CDR2: LGHNA and YSLEER.

This rearrangement joins TRBV6-5 to TRBJ1-2; TRBD1 might be the D (5 bases). The length of the CDR3 is 15 residues. The V end was cut by 6 bases, the J end by 0 bases, with 14 bases between. CDR1 MNHEY and CDR2 SVGAGI come from the germline V gene. This CDR3 is CASSLTVSPNYGYTF. In DNA, the CDR3 is TGTGCCAGCAGCCTGACAGTTTCTCCTAACTATGGCTACACCTTC.

There are a few counts of this clone. J is TRBJ1-2 and V is TRBV29-1; the D is unclear. The CDR3 totals 16 residues. Germline V CDR1 and CDR2: SQVTM, ANQGSEA. V lost 6 bases and J lost 4, with 24 bases in between. The CDR3 reads CSVAPRAGENFYGYTF. The CDR3 region has the DNA TGCAGCGTGGCTCCCCGTGCGGGCGAGAATTTCTATGGCTACACCTTC.

V usage is TRBV6-4 and J usage is TRBJ2-2, with 10 bases fitting TRBD2. From germline, CDR1 is MRHNA and CDR2 SNTAGT. V dropped 5 bases and J dropped 5; count of bases not matched to a gene: 8. The CDR3 contains 16 residues. CDR3 in amino acids: CASSKDLAGATGELFF. The CDR3 DNA sequence: TGTGCCAGCAGTAAGGACCTAGCGGGGGCAACCGGGGAGCTGTTTTTT.

This rearrangement joins TRBV5-4 to TRBJ2-3; 8 bases map to TRBD1. Germline V gives CDR1 SGHNT, CDR2 YYREEE (reference sequence). This CDR3 has 14 amino acids. The ends lost 3 bases at V and 3 bases at J; junction bases unmatched: 3. The CDR3 loop is CASSSGQGTDTQYF. In DNA form, the CDR3 reads TGTGCCAGCAGCTCCGGACAGGGAACAGATACGCAGTATTTT. The full variable domain, rest sourced from reference TRBV5-4 and TRBJ2-3, is ETGVTQSPTHLIKTRGQQVTLRCSSQSGHNTVSWYQQALGQGPQFIFQYYREEENGRGNFPPRFSGLQFPNYSSELNVNALELDDSALYLCASSSGQGTDTQYFGPGTRLTVL.

The rearrangement links TRBV19 to TRBJ1-6; weak D call: TRBD1 (6 bases). V was cut by 5 bases and J by 7 bases, with 15 bases left in between. The germline gives CDR1 LNHDA, CDR2 SQIVND (reference sequence). CDR3 length: 15 residues. Here the CDR3 reads CASSPGTRGNSPLHF. The CDR3 bases are TGTGCCAGTAGTCCGGGGACAAGGGGAAATTCACCCCTCCACTTT.

This clone has more than one count but fewer than ten. The rearrangement uses TRBV13 and TRBJ2-5; 10 nucleotides line up with TRBD2. This CDR3 contains 14 residues. V lost 5 bases and J lost 3; bases outside the gene matches: 3. The V gene's germline CDR1 is PRHDT and CDR2 FYEKMQ (reference sequence). CDR3 sequence reads: CASSRLAGEETQYF. CDR3 sequence (DNA): TGTGCCAGCAGCCGTCTAGCGGGGGAAGAGACCCAGTACTTC.

The chain is built from TRBV5-1 and TRBJ2-2; TRBD1 matches 10 bases. This CDR3 has 14 amino acids. CDR1 and CDR2 from the germline V gene are SGHRS and YFSETQ. J gave up 9 bases and V 4 bases, and 6 bases lay outside the gene matches. In nucleotides, the CDR3 is TGCGCCAGCAGCCCCGGACAGGGGGAGAGGGAGCTGTTTTTT. It is translated as CASSPGQGERELFF.

This clone was detected a few times. This sequence joins TRBV3-1 (or the pseudogene TRBV3-2) and TRBJ2-1; D remains ambiguous. CDR3 length: 13 amino acids. V lost 2 bases and J lost 8, with 10 bases in between. Germline V gives CDR1 LGHDT, CDR2 YNNKEL (reference sequence). CDR3 DNA sequence: TGTGCCAGCAGCCAACGAGTCTCCCATGAGCAGTTCTTC. Translated: CASSQRVSHEQFF.

This sequence joins TRBV12-1 and TRBJ2-1; the table's D call, TRBD2, was not checked against the DNA. TRBV12-1 is marked as a pseudogene. This CDR3 contains 16 residues. CDR3 bases: TGTGCCAGCAGCTTTATTAGCGGGGGGCCCTACAATGAGCAGTTCTTC. Translation: CASSFISGGPYNEQFF.

This chain connects TRBV5-1 to TRBJ1-2; no firm D call. This CDR3 comprises 12 residues. CDR1 SGHRS and CDR2 YFSETQ come from the germline V gene. Trimming took off 3 bases at V and 2 bases at J, with 5 bases between the two ends. Here the CDR3 reads CASSSGNYGYTF. The CDR3 DNA reads TGCGCCAGCAGCTCCGGGAACTATGGCTACACCTTC.